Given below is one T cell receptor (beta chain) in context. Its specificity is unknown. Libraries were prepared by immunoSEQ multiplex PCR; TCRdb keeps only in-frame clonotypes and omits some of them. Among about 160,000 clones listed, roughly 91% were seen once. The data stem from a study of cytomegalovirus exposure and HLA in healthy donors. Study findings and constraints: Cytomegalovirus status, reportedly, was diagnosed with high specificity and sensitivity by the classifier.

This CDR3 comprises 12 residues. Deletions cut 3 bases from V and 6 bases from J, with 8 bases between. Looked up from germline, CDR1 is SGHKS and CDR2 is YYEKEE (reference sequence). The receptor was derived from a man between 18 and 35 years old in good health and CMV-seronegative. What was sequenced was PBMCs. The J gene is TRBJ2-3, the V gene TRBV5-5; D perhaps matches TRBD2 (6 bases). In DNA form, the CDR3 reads TGTGCCAGCAGCTGGGACTGGGATACGCAGTATTTT. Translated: CASSWDWDTQYF.